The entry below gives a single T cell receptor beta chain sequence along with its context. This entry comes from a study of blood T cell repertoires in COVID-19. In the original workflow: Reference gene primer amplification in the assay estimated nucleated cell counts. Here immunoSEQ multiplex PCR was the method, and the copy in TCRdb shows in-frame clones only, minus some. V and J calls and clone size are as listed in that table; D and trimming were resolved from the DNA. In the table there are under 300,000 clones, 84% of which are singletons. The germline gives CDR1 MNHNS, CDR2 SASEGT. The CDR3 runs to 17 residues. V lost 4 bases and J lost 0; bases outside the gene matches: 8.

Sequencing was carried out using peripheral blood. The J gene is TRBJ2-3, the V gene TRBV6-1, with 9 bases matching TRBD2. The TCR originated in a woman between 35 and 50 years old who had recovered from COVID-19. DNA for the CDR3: TGTGCCAGCAGTGTAACCCCTAGCGGGGCTAGCACAGATACGCAGTATTTT. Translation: CASSVTPSGASTDTQYF.